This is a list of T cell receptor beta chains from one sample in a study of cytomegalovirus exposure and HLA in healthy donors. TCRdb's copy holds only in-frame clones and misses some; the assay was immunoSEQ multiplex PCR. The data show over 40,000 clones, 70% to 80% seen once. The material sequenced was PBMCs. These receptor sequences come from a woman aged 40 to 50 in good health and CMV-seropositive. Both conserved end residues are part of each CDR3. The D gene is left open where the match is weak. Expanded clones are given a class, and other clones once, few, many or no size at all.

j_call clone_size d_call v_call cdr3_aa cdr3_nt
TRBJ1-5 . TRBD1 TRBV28 CASSLLGQGETQPQHF TGTGCCAGCAGTTTATTGGGACAGGGAGAAACTCAGCCCCAGCATTTT
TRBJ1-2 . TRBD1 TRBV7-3 CASSLSDRGDGYTF TGTGCCAGCAGCTTAAGCGACAGGGGGGATGGCTACACCTTC
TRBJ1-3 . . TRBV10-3 CAISGSLQVDSTGNTIYF TGTGCCATCAGTGGGTCCCTACAGGTAGATTCGACTGGAAACACCATATATTTT
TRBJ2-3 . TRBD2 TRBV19 CASSSWTSARDTQYF TGTGCCAGTAGTTCCTGGACTAGCGCGCGAGATACGCAGTATTTT
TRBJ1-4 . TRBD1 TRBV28 CASSLRTGGGEKLFF TGTGCCAGCAGTCTACGGACAGGGGGCGGTGAAAAACTGTTTTTT
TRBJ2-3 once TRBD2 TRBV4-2 CASSLSGLAGPQTQYF TGTGCCAGCAGCCTTTCGGGACTAGCGGGGCCCCAGACGCAGTATTTT
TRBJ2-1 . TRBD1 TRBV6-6 CASSRRTGGEFDEQFF TGTGCCAGCAGCCGTAGGACAGGGGGCGAGTTCGATGAGCAGTTCTTC
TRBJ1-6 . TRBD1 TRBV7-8 CASSSEPGTGNSPLHF TGTGCCAGCAGCTCAGAACCCGGGACAGGGAATTCACCCCTCCACTTT
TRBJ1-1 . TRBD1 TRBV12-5 CASGDTGGTEAFF TGTGCTAGTGGTGATACAGGGGGCACTGAAGCTTTCTTT
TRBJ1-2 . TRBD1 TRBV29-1 CSVQDRVHGYTF TGCAGCGTTCAGGACAGGGTACATGGCTACACCTTC
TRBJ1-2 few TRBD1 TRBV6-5 CASSGPGQNYGYTF TGTGCCAGCAGTGGACCGGGACAGAACTATGGCTACACCTTC
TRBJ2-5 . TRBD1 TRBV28 CASMRPTGGKETQYF TGTGCCAGCATGCGCCCGACAGGGGGAAAAGAGACCCAGTACTTC
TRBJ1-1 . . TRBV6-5 CASILLGFRDTEAFF TGTGCCAGCATTCTGCTCGGGTTCAGGGACACTGAAGCTTTCTTT
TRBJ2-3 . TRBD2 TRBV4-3 CASSPSGGFDTQYF TGCGCCAGCAGCCCTAGCGGGGGGTTTGATACGCAGTATTTT
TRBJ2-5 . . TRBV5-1 CASSLHREETQYF TGCGCCAGCAGCCTCCACAGGGAAGAGACCCAGTACTTC
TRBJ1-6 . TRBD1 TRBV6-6 CASTQGAGENSPLHF TGTGCCAGCACCCAGGGGGCAGGGGAAAATTCACCCCTCCACTTT
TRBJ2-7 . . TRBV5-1 CASSLGLTEEYEQYF TGCGCCAGCAGCTTGGGTTTGACAGAAGAGTACGAGCAGTACTTC
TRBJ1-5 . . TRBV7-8 CASSTRHEANQPQHF TGTGCCAGCAGCACCCGACACGAAGCTAATCAGCCCCAGCATTTT
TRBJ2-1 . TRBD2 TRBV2 CASSAGLAGVSGQFF TGTGCCAGCAGTGCGGGACTAGCGGGGGTGTCCGGGCAGTTCTTC
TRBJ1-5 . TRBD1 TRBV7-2 CASSPDRGPQPQHF TGTGCCAGCAGCCCGGACAGGGGGCCTCAGCCCCAGCATTTT
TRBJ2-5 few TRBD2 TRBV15 CASGLSGGSGTQYF TGTGCCTCGGGACTTAGCGGGGGGTCGGGGACCCAGTACTTC
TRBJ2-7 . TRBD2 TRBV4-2 CASSRFQRGLAGYEQYF TGTGCCAGCAGCCGCTTCCAGCGGGGACTAGCGGGTTACGAGCAGTACTTC
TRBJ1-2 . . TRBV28 CASSLGGQNYGYTF TGTGCCAGCAGTTTAGGCGGACAGAACTATGGCTACACCTTC
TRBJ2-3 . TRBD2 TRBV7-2 CASSRTSGGPTDTQYF TGTGCCAGCAGCCGGACTAGCGGGGGGCCCACGGATACGCAGTATTTT
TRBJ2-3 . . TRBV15 CATSTFPYSTTDTQYF TGTGCCACCAGCACTTTTCCATATTCTACCACAGATACGCAGTATTTT
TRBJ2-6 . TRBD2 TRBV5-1 CASSLASRGVGAGANVLTF TGCGCCAGCAGCTTGGCCTCCCGGGGGGTGGGAGCTGGGGCCAACGTCCTGACTTTC
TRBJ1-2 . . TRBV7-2 CASSPLPAGGPSRDYGYTF TGTGCCAGCAGCCCCCTCCCGGCGGGGGGCCCCAGTAGAGACTATGGCTACACCTTC
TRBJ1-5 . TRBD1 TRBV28 CASSQWLGQGAGQPQHF TGTGCCAGCAGCCAATGGTTGGGACAGGGGGCGGGTCAGCCCCAGCATTTT
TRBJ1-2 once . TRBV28 CASSLSGFNGYTF TGTGCCAGCAGTTTATCGGGTTTCAATGGCTACACCTTC